This T cell receptor (beta chain) was documented in a study of prognosis after radiotherapy for stage I lung cancer. Across the study: Concurrent therapy was given to no patient receiving stereotactic body radiotherapy.

From genomic DNA, two-round multiplex PCR was used to amplify TCR beta CDR3. Each TRBV and TRBJ gene had its own primer in the first PCR round. Using its own MiXCR run on the multiplex PCR reads, TCRdb lists one record per CDR3 protein. The repertoire holds over 25,000 distinct CDR3 sequences, with about 43% as singletons. Germline V gives CDR1 DFQATT, CDR2 SNEGSKA (reference sequence). Losses at the gene ends were 6 bases for V and 3 bases for J; bases not matched to a gene: 10. CDR3 size: 16 residues. Researchers took around 6 milliliters of peripheral blood at each of two time points. The sequencing used PBMCs, collected before or after stereotactic body radiation therapy (not recorded which). This chain uses TRBV20-1 with TRBJ1-5, with TRBD1 matching over 11 bases. This clonotype was obtained from a donor older than 45 with non-small cell lung cancer. This CDR3 reads CSAAKRDRGYNQPQHF. DNA of the CDR3: TGCAGTGCCGCGAAAAGGGACAGGGGGTACAATCAGCCCCAGCATTTT.